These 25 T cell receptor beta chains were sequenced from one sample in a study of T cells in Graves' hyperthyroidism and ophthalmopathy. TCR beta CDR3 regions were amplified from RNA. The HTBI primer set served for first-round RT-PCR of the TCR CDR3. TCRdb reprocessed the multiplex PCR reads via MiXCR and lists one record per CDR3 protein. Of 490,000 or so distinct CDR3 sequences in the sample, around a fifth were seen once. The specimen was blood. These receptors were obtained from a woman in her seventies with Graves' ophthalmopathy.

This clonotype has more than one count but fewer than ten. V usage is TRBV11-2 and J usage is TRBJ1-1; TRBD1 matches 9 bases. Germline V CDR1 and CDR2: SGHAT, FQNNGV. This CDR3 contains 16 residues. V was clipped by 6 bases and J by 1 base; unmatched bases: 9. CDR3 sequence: CASRTTGGRSNTEAFF. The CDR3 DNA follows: TGTGCCAGCAGAACCACAGGGGGCAGGTCGAACACTGAAGCTTTCTTT.

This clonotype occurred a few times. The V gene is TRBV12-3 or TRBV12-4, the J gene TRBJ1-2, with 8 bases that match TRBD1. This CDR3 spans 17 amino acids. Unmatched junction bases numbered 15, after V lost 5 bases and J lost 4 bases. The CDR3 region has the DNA TGTGCCAGCAGTCCATTATATCCGGGACAGGTGGGCTATGGCTACACCTTC. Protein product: CASSPLYPGQVGYGYTF.

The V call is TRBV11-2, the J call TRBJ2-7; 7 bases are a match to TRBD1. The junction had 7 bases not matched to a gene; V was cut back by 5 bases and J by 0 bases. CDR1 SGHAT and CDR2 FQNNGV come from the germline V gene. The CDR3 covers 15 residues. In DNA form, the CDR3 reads TGTGCCAGCAGCCAAACAGACAGGGCCTCCTACGAGCAGTACTTC. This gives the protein CASSQTDRASYEQYF. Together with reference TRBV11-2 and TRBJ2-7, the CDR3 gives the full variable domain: EAGVAQSPRYKIIEKRQSVAFWCNPISGHATLYWYQQILGQGPKLLIQFQNNGVVDDSQLPKDRFSAERLKGVDSTLKIQPAKLEDSAVYLCASSQTDRASYEQYFGPGTRLTVT.

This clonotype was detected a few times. The CDR3 spells CSASYGRSTDTQYF. CDR3 sequence (DNA): TGCAGTGCTAGTTACGGGAGAAGTACAGATACGCAGTATTTT. This rearrangement joins TRBV20-1 to TRBJ2-3; TRBD2 might be the D (6 bases). V lost 3 bases to trimming and J lost 3 bases, with 13 bases between them. Germline-derived CDR1 and CDR2 are DFQATT and SNEGSKA (reference sequence). The CDR3 is made up of 14 amino acids.

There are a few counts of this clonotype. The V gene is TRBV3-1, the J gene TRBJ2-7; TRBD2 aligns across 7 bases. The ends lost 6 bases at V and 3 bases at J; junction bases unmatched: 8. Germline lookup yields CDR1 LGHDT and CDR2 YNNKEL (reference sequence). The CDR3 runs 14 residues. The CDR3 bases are TGTGCCAGCAGTGGGGGGGGGACCGTCTACGAGCAGTACTTC. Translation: CASSGGGTVYEQYF.

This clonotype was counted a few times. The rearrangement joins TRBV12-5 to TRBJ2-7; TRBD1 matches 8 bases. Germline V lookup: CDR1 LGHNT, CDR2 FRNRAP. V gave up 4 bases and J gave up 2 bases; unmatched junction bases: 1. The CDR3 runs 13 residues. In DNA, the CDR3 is TGTGCTAGTGGTTCGGACAGGGCCTACGAGCAGTACTTC. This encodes CASGSDRAYEQYF.

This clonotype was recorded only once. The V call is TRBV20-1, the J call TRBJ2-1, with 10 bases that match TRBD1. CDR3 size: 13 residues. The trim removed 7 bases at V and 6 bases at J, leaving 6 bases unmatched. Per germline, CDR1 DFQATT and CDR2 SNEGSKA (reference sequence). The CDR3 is CSVPGQGVNEQFF. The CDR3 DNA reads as TGCAGTGTTCCCGGACAGGGGGTCAATGAGCAGTTCTTC.

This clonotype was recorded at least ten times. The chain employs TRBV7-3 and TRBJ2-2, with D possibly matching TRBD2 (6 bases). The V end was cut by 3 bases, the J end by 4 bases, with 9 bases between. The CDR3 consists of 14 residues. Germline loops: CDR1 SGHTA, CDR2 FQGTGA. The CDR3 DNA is TGTGCCAGCAGCTTTCTGGGGGGCACCGGGGAGCTGTTTTTT. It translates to CASSFLGGTGELFF.

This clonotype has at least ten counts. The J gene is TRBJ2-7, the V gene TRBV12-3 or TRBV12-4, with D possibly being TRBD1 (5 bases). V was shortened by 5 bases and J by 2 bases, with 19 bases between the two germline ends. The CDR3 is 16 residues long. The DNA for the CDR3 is TGTGCCAGCAGTCGTGACGCCGTAGGGGTTCCCTACGAGCAGTACTTC. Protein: CASSRDAVGVPYEQYF.

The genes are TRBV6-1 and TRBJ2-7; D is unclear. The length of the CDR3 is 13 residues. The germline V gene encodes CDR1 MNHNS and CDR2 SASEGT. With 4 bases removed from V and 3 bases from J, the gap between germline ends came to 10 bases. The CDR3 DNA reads TGTGCCAGCAGTGTGACTGGAGTCTACGAGCAGTACTTC. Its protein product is CASSVTGVYEQYF.

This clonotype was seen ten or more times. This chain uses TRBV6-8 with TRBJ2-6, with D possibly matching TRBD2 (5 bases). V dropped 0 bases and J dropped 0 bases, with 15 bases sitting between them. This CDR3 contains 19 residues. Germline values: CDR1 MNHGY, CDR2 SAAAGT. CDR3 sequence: CASSYSRVVLGSGANVLTF. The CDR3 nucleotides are TGTGCCAGCAGTTACTCGAGGGTGGTCCTGGGCTCTGGGGCCAACGTCCTGACTTTC.

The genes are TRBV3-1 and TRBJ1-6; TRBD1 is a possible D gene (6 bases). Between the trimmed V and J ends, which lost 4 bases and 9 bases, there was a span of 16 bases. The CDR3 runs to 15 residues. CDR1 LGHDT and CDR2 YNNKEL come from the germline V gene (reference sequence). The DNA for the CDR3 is TGTGCCAGCAGCCTCGGACAGTTCCTGGGTTCACCCCTCCACTTT. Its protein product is CASSLGQFLGSPLHF.

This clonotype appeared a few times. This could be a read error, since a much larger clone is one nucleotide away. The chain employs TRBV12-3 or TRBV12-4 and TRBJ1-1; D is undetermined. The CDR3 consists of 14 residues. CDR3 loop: CTSSFGLLNTEAFF. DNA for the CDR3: TGTACCAGCAGTTTTGGGCTGCTGAACACTGAAGCTTTCTTT.

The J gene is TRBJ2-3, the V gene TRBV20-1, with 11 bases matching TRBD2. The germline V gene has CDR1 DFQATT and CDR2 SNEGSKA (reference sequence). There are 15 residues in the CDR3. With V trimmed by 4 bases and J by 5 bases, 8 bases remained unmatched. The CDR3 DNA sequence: TGCAGTGCTACCGATAGCGGGAGGGCCTTAGATACGCAGTATTTT. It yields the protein CSATDSGRALDTQYF.

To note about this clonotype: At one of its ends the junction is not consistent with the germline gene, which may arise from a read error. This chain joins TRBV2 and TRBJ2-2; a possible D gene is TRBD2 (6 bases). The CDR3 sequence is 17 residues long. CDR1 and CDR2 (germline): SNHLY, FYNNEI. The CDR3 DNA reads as TGTGCCAGCAGTGAACTCGCTTTAAGCGGAAACACCGGGGGGCTGTTTTTT. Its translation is CASSELALSGNTGGLFF. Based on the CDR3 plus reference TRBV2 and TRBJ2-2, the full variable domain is EPEVTQTPSHQVTQMGQEVILRCVPISNHLYFYWYRQILGQKVEFLVSFYNNEISEKSEIFDDQFSVERPDGSNFTLKIRSTKLEDSAMYFCASSELALSGNTGGLFFGEGSRLTVL.

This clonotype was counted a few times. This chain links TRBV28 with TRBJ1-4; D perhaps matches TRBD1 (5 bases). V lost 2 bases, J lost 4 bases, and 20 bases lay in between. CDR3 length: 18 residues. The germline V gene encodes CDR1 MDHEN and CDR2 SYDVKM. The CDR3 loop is CASSLIVGPLGGNEKLFF. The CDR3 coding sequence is TGTGCCAGCAGTTTAATCGTAGGCCCTCTTGGGGGTAATGAAAAACTGTTTTTT. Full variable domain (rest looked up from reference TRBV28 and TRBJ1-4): DVKVTQSSRYLVKRTGEKVFLECVQDMDHENMFWYRQDPGLGLRLIYFSYDVKMKEKGDIPEGYSVSREKKERFSLILESASTNQTSMYLCASSLIVGPLGGNEKLFFGSGTQLSVL.

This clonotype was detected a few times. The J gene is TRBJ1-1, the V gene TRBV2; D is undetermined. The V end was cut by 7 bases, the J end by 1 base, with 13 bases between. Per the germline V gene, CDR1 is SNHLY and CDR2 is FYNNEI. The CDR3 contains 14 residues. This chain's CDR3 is CASKLVRQNTEAFF. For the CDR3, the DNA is TGTGCCAGCAAGTTAGTACGCCAGAACACTGAAGCTTTCTTT. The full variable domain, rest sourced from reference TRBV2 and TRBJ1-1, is EPEVTQTPSHQVTQMGQEVILRCVPISNHLYFYWYRQILGQKVEFLVSFYNNEISEKSEIFDDQFSVERPDGSNFTLKIRSTKLEDSAMYFCASKLVRQNTEAFFGQGTRLTVV.

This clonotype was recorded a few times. The CDR3 protein is CSARRVEETQYF. The CDR3 DNA is TGCAGCGCCAGAAGGGTGGAAGAGACCCAGTACTTC. V and J are TRBV20-1 and TRBJ2-5; no firm D call. The CDR3 contains 12 residues. Per the germline V gene, CDR1 is DFQATT and CDR2 is SNEGSKA (reference sequence).

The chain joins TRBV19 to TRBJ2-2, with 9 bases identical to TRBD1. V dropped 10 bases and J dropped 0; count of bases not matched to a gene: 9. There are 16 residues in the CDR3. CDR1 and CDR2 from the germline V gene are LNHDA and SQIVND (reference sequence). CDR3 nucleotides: TGTGCCACAACGACAGGGGGGCTTACGAACACCGGGGAGCTGTTTTTT. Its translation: CATTTGGLTNTGELFF.

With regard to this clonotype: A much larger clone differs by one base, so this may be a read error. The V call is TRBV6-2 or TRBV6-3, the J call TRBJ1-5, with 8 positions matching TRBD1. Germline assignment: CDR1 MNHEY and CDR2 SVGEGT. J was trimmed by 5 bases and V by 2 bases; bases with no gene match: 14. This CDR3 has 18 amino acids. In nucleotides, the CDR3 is TGTGCCAGCAGTTACAAGAGTCGGACAGGGTATCTCGATCAGCCCCAGCATTTT. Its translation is CASSYKSRTGYLDQPQHF.

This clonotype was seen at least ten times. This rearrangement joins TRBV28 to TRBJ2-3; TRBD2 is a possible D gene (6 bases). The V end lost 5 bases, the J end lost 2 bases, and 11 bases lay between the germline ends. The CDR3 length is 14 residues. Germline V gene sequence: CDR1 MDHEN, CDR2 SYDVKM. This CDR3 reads CASSQEGTTDTQYF. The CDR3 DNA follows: TGTGCCAGCAGTCAGGAGGGGACCACAGATACGCAGTATTTT.

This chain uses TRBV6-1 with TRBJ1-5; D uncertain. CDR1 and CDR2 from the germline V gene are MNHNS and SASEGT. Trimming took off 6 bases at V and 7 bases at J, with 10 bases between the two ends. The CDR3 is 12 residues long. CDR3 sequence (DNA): TGTGCCAGCAGAGACCTGGGCCAGCCCCAGCATTTT. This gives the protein CASRDLGQPQHF.

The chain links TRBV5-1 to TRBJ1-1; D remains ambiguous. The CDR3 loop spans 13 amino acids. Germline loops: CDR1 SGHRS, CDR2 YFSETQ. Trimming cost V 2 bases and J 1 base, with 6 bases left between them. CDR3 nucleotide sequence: TGCGCCAGCAGCTTCCAACAGAACACTGAAGCTTTCTTT. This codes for CASSFQQNTEAFF.

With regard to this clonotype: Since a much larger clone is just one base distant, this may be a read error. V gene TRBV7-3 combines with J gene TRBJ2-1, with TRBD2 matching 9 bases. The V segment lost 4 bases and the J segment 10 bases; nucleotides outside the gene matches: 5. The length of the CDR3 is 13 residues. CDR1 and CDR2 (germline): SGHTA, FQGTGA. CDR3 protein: CASSYSGGDEQFF. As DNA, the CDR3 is TGTGCCAGCAGCTATAGCGGGGGAGACGAGCAGTTCTTC.

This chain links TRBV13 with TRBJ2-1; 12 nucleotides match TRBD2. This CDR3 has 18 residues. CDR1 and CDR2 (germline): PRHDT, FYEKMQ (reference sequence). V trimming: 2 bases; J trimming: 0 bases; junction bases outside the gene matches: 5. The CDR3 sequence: CASSLLAGGPSSYNEQFF. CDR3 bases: TGTGCCAGCAGCTTACTAGCGGGAGGGCCGAGCTCCTACAATGAGCAGTTCTTC.